Following are 14 T cell receptor beta chains from one sample sequenced in a study of control samples from healthy donors and cancer patients. Generated by immunoSEQ multiplex PCR, the TCRdb table keeps only in-frame clones and is missing some. The repertoire has about 180,000 clones, nearly 90% of them found once; the top ten carry 1.4%. The sequenced sample consisted of blood. Every receptor here comes from a woman aged 50 to 60 in good health.

The chain recombines TRBV9 with TRBJ1-1; no clear D. The germline gives CDR1 SGDLS, CDR2 YYNGEE. V was clipped by 0 bases and J by 1 base, with 16 bases between them. CDR3 size: 17 residues. The CDR3 loop is CASSVVWALGRNTEAFF. The DNA of the CDR3 is TGTGCCAGCAGCGTAGTTTGGGCCCTAGGTAGGAACACTGAAGCTTTCTTT.

The V and J genes are TRBV28 and TRBJ1-2; maybe TRBD1 (5 bases). This CDR3 has 14 amino acids. The germline V and J ends were trimmed by 3 bases and 2 bases, with 10 bases remaining between them. Germline CDR1 MDHEN, CDR2 SYDVKM. In DNA form, the CDR3 reads TGTGCCAGCAGTTTCTGGGACCTGAACTATGGCTACACCTTC. Residues: CASSFWDLNYGYTF.

The V gene is TRBV4-1, the J gene TRBJ1-2, with 7 positions matching TRBD1. Germline-derived CDR1 and CDR2 are MGHRA and YSYEKL. Germline trimming cut 0 bases from V and 7 bases from J; bases unmatched to any gene: 14. The CDR3 is made up of 17 amino acids. CDR3 sequence (DNA): TGCGCCAGCAGCCAAGATGATGACAGGGTATTTTCGAGTGGCTACACCTTC. It encodes CASSQDDDRVFSSGYTF.

This clone was recorded once. V and J are TRBV29-1 and TRBJ1-2, with unresolved D. The CDR3 runs to 11 residues. Per germline, CDR1 SQVTM and CDR2 ANQGSEA. Trimming shortened V by 5 bases and J by 5 bases, and 9 bases separated the two germline ends. The CDR3 region is CSVSVGYGYTF. The CDR3 region has the DNA TGCAGCGTTTCAGTAGGGTATGGCTACACCTTC.

CDR3 residues: CASSVGTGSTDTQYF. Written as DNA, the CDR3 is TGTGCCAGCAGCGTAGGGACAGGAAGCACAGATACGCAGTATTTT. V usage is TRBV9 and J usage is TRBJ2-3; 7 bases match TRBD1. CDR1 is SGDLS and CDR2 is YYNGEE in the germline V gene. The CDR3 loop spans 15 amino acids. The V gene end was trimmed by 0 bases and the J gene end by 0 bases; junction bases not matched to a gene: 1. The whole variable domain, filled in from reference TRBV9 and TRBJ2-3, reads DSGVTQTPKHLITATGQRVTLRCSPRSGDLSVYWYQQSLDQGLQFLIQYYNGEERAKGNILERFSAQQFPDLHSELNLSSLELGDSALYFCASSVGTGSTDTQYFGPGTRLTVL.

This clone has only one observation. This rearrangement joins TRBV5-4 to TRBJ2-6; no reliable D call. This CDR3 has 16 residues. Trimming cost V 4 bases and J 2 bases, with 13 bases left between them. Germline values: CDR1 SGHNT, CDR2 YYREEE (reference sequence). In DNA, the CDR3 is TGTGCCAGCAGCCCCCGGCCTAGGACTGGGGCCAACGTCCTGACTTTC. Encoded protein: CASSPRPRTGANVLTF.

J is TRBJ2-1 and V is TRBV25-1, with a weak D call TRBD1 (5 bases). The CDR3 is 16 amino acids. Germline-derived CDR1 and CDR2 are MGHDK and SYGVNS. V lost 8 bases and J lost 3, with 20 bases in between. The CDR3 sequence is CASLQSQGPSYNEQFF. CDR3 DNA sequence: TGTGCCAGCCTACAAAGCCAGGGTCCGAGCTACAATGAGCAGTTCTTC. The full variable domain, rest sourced from reference TRBV25-1 and TRBJ2-1, is EADIYQTPRYLVIGTGKKITLECSQTMGHDKMYWYQQDPGMELHLIHYSYGVNSTEKGDLSSESTVSRIRTEHFPLTLESARPSHTSQYLCASLQSQGPSYNEQFFGPGTRLTVL.

The CDR3 protein is CASSFEPPGTVTEKLFF. The CDR3 nucleotides read TGTGCCAGCAGTTTCGAACCTCCAGGGACAGTAACTGAAAAACTGTTTTTT. The chain links TRBV27 to TRBJ1-4, with TRBD1 matching 7 bases. CDR3 length equals 17 residues. CDR1 is MNHEY and CDR2 is SMNVEV in the germline V gene (reference sequence). Germline trimming cut 3 bases from V and 7 bases from J; bases unmatched to any gene: 14.

This chain links TRBV6-5 with TRBJ1-1; 8 bases fit TRBD1. V lost 4 bases and J lost 10; bases outside the gene matches: 5. The germline gives CDR1 MNHEY, CDR2 SVGAGI. This CDR3 contains 12 residues. The CDR3 loop is CASSLQGEGAFF. The CDR3 nucleotides read TGTGCCAGCAGTTTACAGGGGGAAGGAGCTTTCTTT.

The chain links TRBV5-8 to TRBJ1-3; D gene uncertain. CDR1 is SGHTS, CDR2 YDEGEE, per germline. Between the trimmed V and J ends, which lost 0 bases and 0 bases, there was a span of 10 bases. The CDR3 is 16 amino acids. The CDR3 DNA reads TGTGCCAGCAGCTTGGGAAACATCCCCTCTGGAAACACCATATATTTT. It encodes CASSLGNIPSGNTIYF.

The V gene is TRBV5-4, the J gene TRBJ2-1; 13 bases match TRBD2. Germline V gene lookup returns CDR1 SGHNT and CDR2 YYREEE (reference sequence). CDR3 length: 16 residues. Trimming removed 0 bases from V and 5 bases from J; junction bases left unmatched: 2. The CDR3 bases are TGTGCCAGCAGCTTGGGAGGGACTAGCGGGGACAATGAGCAGTTCTTC. It codes for CASSLGGTSGDNEQFF.

This clone was detected once. The chain recombines TRBV18 with TRBJ2-3, with 15 bases fitting TRBD2. J lost 3 bases, V lost 3 bases, and 10 bases had no gene match. The CDR3 has 19 residues. The germline gives CDR1 KGHSH, CDR2 LQKENI. CDR3 coding DNA: TGTGCCAGCTCACCCGGCGGACTAGCGGGGGGGCCATTGACAGATACGCAGTATTTT. It translates to CASSPGGLAGGPLTDTQYF.

The rearrangement joins TRBV6-5 to TRBJ1-5; perhaps TRBD1 as D (5 bases). The CDR3 is 13 amino acids. V was cut by 6 bases and J by 4 bases, with 10 bases left in between. Germline CDR1 reads MNHEY; CDR2 reads SVGAGI. The CDR3 bases are TGTGCCAGCAGCGACAGAGAAAATCAGCCCCAGCATTTT. This encodes CASSDRENQPQHF.

The V gene is TRBV28, the J gene TRBJ2-3; D is possibly TRBD2 (7 bases). The germline V gene encodes CDR1 MDHEN and CDR2 SYDVKM. Trimming shortened V by 1 base and J by 6 bases, and 14 bases separated the two germline ends. This CDR3 spans 15 amino acids. CDR3 residues: CASSLSGGEHDTQYF. The CDR3 DNA sequence: TGTGCCAGCAGTTTATCGGGGGGCGAACATGATACGCAGTATTTT. Variable domain in full (rest from reference TRBV28 and TRBJ2-3): DVKVTQSSRYLVKRTGEKVFLECVQDMDHENMFWYRQDPGLGLRLIYFSYDVKMKEKGDIPEGYSVSREKKERFSLILESASTNQTSMYLCASSLSGGEHDTQYFGPGTRLTVL.